The source of this T cell receptor beta chain is a study of shared clonotypes between healthy human individuals. Notes on the study in general: Lower generation probabilities were found for non-shared clonotypes than for those shared by all four donors. For naive CD4 cells, roughly 5% of clonotypes were shared across a few donors.

This clone was recorded only once. Its specificity is unknown. TCRdb keeps only in-frame clones here, not all; method: immunoSEQ multiplex PCR. The data hold roughly 1 million clones, with approximately 80% observed a single time. Germline assignment: CDR1 MRHNA and CDR2 SNTAGT. The V gene end was trimmed by 3 bases and the J gene end by 7 bases; junction bases not matched to a gene: 5. The CDR3 consists of 14 residues. The donor population consisted of healthy HIV-negative adults with no recent acute infections or vaccinations. The sample consisted of memory CD4+ T cells from PBMCs. The subset here: CD45RA-negative fraction. This receptor was obtained from a man aged 18-30 years in good health. Some clones in this sample may be carry-over from other donors' samples. The V gene is TRBV6-4, the J gene TRBJ2-2; 7 positions agree with TRBD1. Here the CDR3 reads CASSEQGRYGELFF. The CDR3 DNA is TGTGCCAGCAGTGAACAGGGGAGATACGGGGAGCTGTTTTTT.